Shown below are 11 T cell receptor beta chains from a single sample sequenced in a study of blood T cell repertoires in COVID-19. This table comes from immunoSEQ multiplex PCR, and its TCRdb copy is limited to in-frame clones, with some not included. The sample lists about 170,000 clones; about 86% were seen once. Sequencing was carried out using peripheral blood. The receptors were sampled from a woman in her 70s who had recovered from COVID-19.

This chain uses TRBV19 with TRBJ1-6; D not certain. The CDR3 sequence is 12 residues long. V was pared by 6 bases and J by 9 bases, with 9 bases between. CDR1 and CDR2 (germline): LNHDA, SQIVND (reference sequence). The CDR3 spells CASSLTGSPLHF. CDR3 sequence (DNA): TGTGCCAGTAGCCTGACTGGTTCACCCCTCCACTTT.

The chain uses TRBV10-3 and TRBJ2-7; 10 nucleotides align to TRBD2. This CDR3 is built from 15 residues. The germline V gene has CDR1 ENHRY and CDR2 SYGVKD. The J segment lost 3 bases and the V segment lost 4 bases, leaving 6 bases of the junction unmatched. In nucleotides, the CDR3 is TGTGCCATCAGTGGTCCCCGACTAGCGGGCTACGAGCAGTACTTC. Encoded protein: CAISGPRLAGYEQYF.

The DNA of the CDR3 is TGTGCCAGCAGCCCAGGGGGGAAACTGGGCACTGAAGCTTTCTTT. It specifies CASSPGGKLGTEAFF. The V and J genes are TRBV5-4 and TRBJ1-1, with 7 bases lining up with TRBD1. Germline V lookup: CDR1 SGHNT, CDR2 YYREEE (reference sequence). J gave up 4 bases and V 4 bases, and 10 bases lay outside the gene matches. The CDR3 loop spans 15 amino acids. The variable domain in full, with the rest retrieved from reference TRBV5-4 and TRBJ1-1, is ETGVTQSPTHLIKTRGQQVTLRCSSQSGHNTVSWYQQALGQGPQFIFQYYREEENGRGNFPPRFSGLQFPNYSSELNVNALELDDSALYLCASSPGGKLGTEAFFGQGTRLTVV.

Points on this clone: One junction end disagrees with the germline gene, perhaps due to a read error. V is TRBV15 and J is TRBJ1-4; D uncertain. This CDR3 is 13 amino acids long. Germline CDR1 LNHNV, CDR2 YYDKDF (reference sequence). The CDR3 DNA reads as TGTGCCACCAGCAGAGACACTAGTGAAAAACTGTTTTTT. Translated: CATSRDTSEKLFF.

The chain recombines TRBV5-1 with TRBJ1-5; D gene unclear. The CDR3 sequence is 14 residues long. The V gene lost 1 base and the J gene lost 9 bases, with 14 bases spanning the gap. Per the germline V gene, CDR1 is SGHRS and CDR2 is YFSETQ. The CDR3 region is CASSLSAGSGPQHF. The CDR3 DNA sequence: TGCGCCAGCAGCTTGTCGGCGGGCTCGGGGCCCCAGCATTTT.

V and J are TRBV28 and TRBJ1-6; no clear D gene. This CDR3 contains 14 residues. Trimming cost V 7 bases and J 0 bases, with 7 bases left between them. The germline CDR1 and CDR2 sequences are MDHEN and SYDVKM. This CDR3 is CASNRVSYNSPLHF. The CDR3 coding sequence is TGTGCCAGCAATAGAGTCTCCTATAATTCACCCCTCCACTTT.

The genes are TRBV7-3 and TRBJ2-1; D is uncertain. The CDR3 runs to 14 residues. CDR1 is SGHTA, CDR2 FQGTGA, per germline. V was pared by 1 base and J by 9 bases, with 13 bases between. Here the CDR3 DNA reads TGTGCCAGCAGCTTAAGTGCCCCTACGGGTGAGCAGTTCTTC. Its protein product is CASSLSAPTGEQFF.

Here the CDR3 reads CASSAGGLGGEQYF. The CDR3 DNA sequence: TGTGCCAGCAGCGCCGGCGGGCTCGGGGGCGAGCAGTACTTC. The chain carries TRBV9 and TRBJ2-7; TRBD2 might be the D (6 bases). The V gene lost 3 bases and the J gene lost 6 bases, with 16 bases spanning the gap. CDR1 and CDR2 from the germline V gene are SGDLS and YYNGEE. This CDR3 spans 14 amino acids.

The V call is TRBV18, the J call TRBJ2-3; D is perhaps TRBD2 (6 bases). Germline V CDR1 and CDR2: KGHSH, LQKENI. V lost 2 bases, J lost 0 bases, and 12 bases lay in between. The CDR3 contains 16 residues. The CDR3 coding sequence is TGTGCCAGCTCACCATATCTAGCGTCCAGCACAGATACGCAGTATTTT. Protein: CASSPYLASSTDTQYF.

The rearrangement uses TRBV7-9 and TRBJ2-7, with 10 nucleotides matching TRBD1. This CDR3 is 15 amino acids long. V shed 2 bases, J shed 4 bases, and the junction held 5 bases outside the gene matches. Germline CDR1 is SEHNR and CDR2 is FQNEAQ (reference sequence). In nucleotides, the CDR3 is TGTGCCAGCAGCTTAACTCGGGACAGGGGATACGAGCAGTACTTC. It specifies CASSLTRDRGYEQYF.

The rearrangement links TRBV5-1 to TRBJ1-1, with TRBD1 identical over 7 bases. Per germline, CDR1 SGHRS and CDR2 YFSETQ. After removal of 4 bases from V and 3 bases from J, the junction contained 0 bases not matched to a gene. The CDR3 runs to 12 residues. This chain's CDR3 is CASSGQDTEAFF. CDR3 nucleotides: TGCGCCAGCAGCGGACAGGACACTGAAGCTTTCTTT.